The TCR beta chain under discussion was sequenced for a study of blood T cells in healthy people across ages. Study-level results: A strong correlation was found between TCR beta diversity and the percentage of naive T cells. Bulk PBMC profiling left naive and antigen-experienced comparisons inconclusive. Comparison with aged donors showed that long-lived donors had more naive CD4+ cells and higher diversity.

A second PCR of about 7 to 12 cycles used a sample-barcoded 5' primer and a J-beta primer mix. TCRdb re-derived calls from the 5' RACE reads in MiXCR, one entry per CDR3 protein. The sample consists of fewer than 2,000,000 distinct CDR3 sequences, about two fifths of them appearing once. With respect to this clonotype: Its antigen is currently unknown.

The TCR originated in a human donor in good health. The specimen was blood.

In DNA form, the CDR3 reads TGCGCCAGCAGCATAGAATTAGCGGGGGACTACAATGAGCAGTTCTTC. Translated: CASSIELAGDYNEQFF. The genes are TRBV5-1 and TRBJ2-1, with TRBD2 matching 9 bases. Germline V gives CDR1 SGHRS, CDR2 YFSETQ. The ends lost 4 bases at V and 3 bases at J; junction bases unmatched: 8. This CDR3 has 16 amino acids. Full variable domain (remainder filled in from reference TRBV5-1 and TRBJ2-1): KAGVTQTPRYLIKTRGQQVTLSCSPISGHRSVSWYQQTPGQGLQFLFEYFSETQRNKGNFPGRFSGRQFSNSRSEMNVSTLELGDSALYLCASSIELAGDYNEQFFGPGTRLTVL.